This T cell receptor (beta chain) is from a study of cytomegalovirus exposure and HLA in healthy donors. The study's findings and limits: A classifier reportedly called cytomegalovirus status with high sensitivity and specificity. According to the study, roughly 180 TCR beta chains were cytomegalovirus-associated.

Concerning this clone itself: What it recognizes is unknown.

The donors were part of the validation cohort of 120 or so subjects. That cohort was separate from the first cohort, which comprised fewer than 800 subjects. Clones were sequenced by immunoSEQ multiplex PCR, and TCRdb holds only the in-frame ones, with some missing. The sample includes 130,000 to 150,000 clones, roughly 92% of them seen just once. Sequencing input: PBMCs. The sequence derives from a man younger than 35 in good health and CMV-seronegative.

The CDR3 DNA is TGTGCCAGCAGTGAGGTCAGGGCCACCGGGGAGCTGTTTTTT. Its translation: CASSEVRATGELFF. The rearrangement links TRBV2 to TRBJ2-2; a weak D match, TRBD1 (5 bases). Germline CDR1 and CDR2: SNHLY and FYNNEI. CDR3 length equals 14 residues. Between the trimmed V and J ends, which lost 3 bases and 4 bases, there was a span of 9 bases.